A selection of T cell receptor beta chains follows, all from one sample in a study of T cells after yellow fever vaccination. A single record per CDR3 protein comes from TCRdb applying MiXCR to the 5' RACE reads. The sample has about 320,000 distinct CDR3 sequences, 3.5% to 4.5% seen once. Source: PBMCs, taken 15 days after the yellow fever booster vaccination. The source of these receptors is a man in his late teens or twenties who received the YFV17D yellow fever vaccine. Both conserved end residues are part of each CDR3. A D gene is named only where the DNA matches it firmly. Only some rows state a clone size, as once, few, many or a class for expanded clones.

v_gene	abundance	d_gene	j_gene	CDR3nt	CDR3aa
TRBV7-2	.	.	TRBJ2-1	TGTGCCAGCAGCTTACTTTTCTCTCGACTTGAGCAGTTCTTC	CASSLLFSRLEQFF
TRBV12-3/TRBV12-4	many	.	TRBJ2-1	TGTGCCAGCAGTCGAGCCCGCAATGAGCAGTTCTTC	CASSRARNEQFF
TRBV18	many	TRBD1	TRBJ2-1	TGTGCCAGCTCTGACAGGGACAATGAGCAGTTCTTC	CASSDRDNEQFF
TRBV6-2/TRBV6-3	few	.	TRBJ1-1	TGTGCCAGCAGTTACTCGATCGGGTCGAACACTGAAGCTTTCTTT	CASSYSIGSNTEAFF
TRBV7-9	many	.	TRBJ1-4	TGTGCCAGCAGCTTAGGTTTCAGGGGAACTAATGAAAAACTGTTTTTT	CASSLGFRGTNEKLFF
TRBV6-5	few	.	TRBJ2-3	TGTGCCAGCAGTTACTCGGACGGAGGAGATACGCAGTATTTT	CASSYSDGGDTQYF
TRBV7-2	many	.	TRBJ2-5	TGTGCCAGCAGCTTCCCGGACGATAGGGGGACCCAGTACTTC	CASSFPDDRGTQYF
TRBV3-1	few	TRBD1	TRBJ2-3	TGTGCCAGCATAGCAGGACAGGACGTATCAGATACGCAGTATTTT	CASIAGQDVSDTQYF
TRBV3-1	.	.	TRBJ1-6	TGTGCCAGCAGCCAAGTCCCGAGGACACCCCTCCACTTT	CASSQVPRTPLHF
TRBV7-2	many	.	TRBJ2-1	TGTGCCAGCAGCAAATGGGGTAGCGTGGGTGAGCAGTTCTTC	CASSKWGSVGEQFF
TRBV20-1	many	.	TRBJ2-3	TGCAGAGCCCTTGGGCCTAGCACAGATACGCAGTATTTT	CRALGPSTDTQYF
TRBV6-5	many	.	TRBJ1-1	TGTGCCAGCAGTTACAACCGGCAGGGAGGGACTGAAGCTTTCTTT	CASSYNRQGGTEAFF
TRBV6-6	.	TRBD1	TRBJ1-2	TGTGCCAGCAGTTATTCACAGGGGACGCTCTCCTATGGCTACACCTTC	CASSYSQGTLSYGYTF
TRBV7-7	many	TRBD2	TRBJ2-1	TGTGCCAGCAGCCCCCGGACTAGCGGGGGCAATGAGCAGTTCTTC	CASSPRTSGGNEQFF
TRBV19	many	.	TRBJ1-2	TGTGCCAGCCAACCGGGGACGGCCTATGGCTACACCTTC	CASQPGTAYGYTF
TRBV20-1	few	TRBD1	TRBJ1-4	TGCAGTGCTATGACAGGGAGGAGGGAAAAACTGTTTTTT	CSAMTGRREKLFF
TRBV6-5	many	.	TRBJ1-5	TGTGCCAGCTCGACGTCCGGTCAGCCCCAGCATTTT	CASSTSGQPQHF
TRBV5-1	many	.	TRBJ2-3	TGCGCCAGCAGCTTGGAGACCAGCACAGATACGCAGTATTTT	CASSLETSTDTQYF
TRBV7-6	many	.	TRBJ1-1	TGTGCCAGCAGCCAAGGGACACTCTTGGCTGAAGCTTTCTTT	CASSQGTLLAEAFF
TRBV30	few	.	TRBJ2-7	TGTGCCTGGAGCGGGGTAGGTTCCTACGAGCAGTACTTC	CAWSGVGSYEQYF
TRBV4-3	many	.	TRBJ2-5	TGCGCCAGCAGCCCCCTACCCCACGGCCAAGAGACCCAGTACTTC	CASSPLPHGQETQYF
TRBV6-6	few	.	TRBJ1-2	TGTGCCAGCAGTTATTTTCCAGGGGGCTACACCTTC	CASSYFPGGYTF
TRBV20-1	few	TRBD2	TRBJ2-5	TGCAGTGCTAGTCCGGCGGGGGGTCAAGAGACCCAGTACTTC	CSASPAGGQETQYF
TRBV7-2	few	.	TRBJ2-5	TGTGCCAGCAGCGGATGGGGTGCCACTCAAGAGACCCAGTACTTC	CASSGWGATQETQYF
TRBV5-6	few	.	TRBJ2-7	TGTGCCAGCAGCTGGGTGGGGGACTACGAGCAGTACTTC	CASSWVGDYEQYF
TRBV6-1	many	TRBD1	TRBJ1-2	TGTGCCAGCAGTGAGACAGGGGCAACTAACTATGGCTACACCTTC	CASSETGATNYGYTF
TRBV6-5	many	TRBD2	TRBJ2-3	TGTGCCAGCAGTTACTCCCGGGCGGCTAGCGGGGGGGGAGATACGCAGTATTTT	CASSYSRAASGGGDTQYF
TRBV6-5	many	.	TRBJ1-2	TGTGCCAGCAGTTACGCCGGGACGCCCAGTTATGGCTACACCTTC	CASSYAGTPSYGYTF
TRBV20-1	many	.	TRBJ2-3	TGCAGTGCTAGACCGACTTCAGATACGCAGTATTTT	CSARPTSDTQYF
TRBV2	many	.	TRBJ1-2	TGTGCCAGCAGTTCGGGGCGGGGGAAAGGCTACACCTTC	CASSSGRGKGYTF
TRBV4-3	.	.	TRBJ2-3	TGCGCCAGCAGCCCCAGGGAGGAAGATACGCAGTATTTT	CASSPREEDTQYF
TRBV7-2	many	.	TRBJ2-7	TGTGCCAGCAGCTTGGAATCTTGGCCGTCCTACGAGCAGTACTTC	CASSLESWPSYEQYF
TRBV28	few	TRBD2	TRBJ2-3	TGTGCCAGCAGTCTTACTAGCGGGGGAGTCACAGATACGCAGTATTTT	CASSLTSGGVTDTQYF
TRBV19	many	.	TRBJ1-1	TGTGCCAGTAGTGAATACAGGGCCCGGAACACTGAAGCTTTCTTT	CASSEYRARNTEAFF
TRBV7-8	.	.	TRBJ1-3	TGTGCCAGCAGCTTAGGGAGACAGGCAGGAAACACCATATATTTT	CASSLGRQAGNTIYF
TRBV4-3	.	TRBD2	TRBJ2-7	TGCGCCAGCAGCCACTCCCGGGCTAGCGGGGGGTACGAGCAGTACTTC	CASSHSRASGGYEQYF
TRBV12-3/TRBV12-4	.	TRBD1	TRBJ1-5	TGTGCCAGCAGTTTAGCTGGCGGACAGGGGGCGAGCAATCAGCCCCAGCATTTT	CASSLAGGQGASNQPQHF
TRBV4-1	few	TRBD2	TRBJ2-5	TGCGCCAGCAGCCAAGAATGGACTAGCGGGGGTCAAGAGACCCAGTACTTC	CASSQEWTSGGQETQYF
TRBV7-2	.	.	TRBJ1-1	TGTGCCAGCAGCTTAGGACAGGACCTTGAAGCTTTCTTT	CASSLGQDLEAFF
TRBV4-3	many	.	TRBJ2-5	TGCGCCAGCAGCCAAGTCCTCCCCGCGGAGACCCAGTACTTC	CASSQVLPAETQYF
TRBV4-1	.	.	TRBJ1-1	TGCGCCAGCAGCCAAGCGGGCGGCCACACTGAAGCTTTCTTT	CASSQAGGHTEAFF
TRBV25-1	few	.	TRBJ2-1	TGTGCCAGCTCCCCCGGTAGGAATGAGCAGTTCTTC	CASSPGRNEQFF
TRBV6-2/TRBV6-3	many	TRBD1	TRBJ2-2	TGTGCCAGCAGTTACCAGACAGGGGGCGGGAACACCGGGGAGCTGTTTTTT	CASSYQTGGGNTGELFF
TRBV12-5	.	TRBD2	TRBJ2-1	TGTGCTAGTGGCCAGGGAGGGATACGCGAGCAGTTCTTC	CASGQGGIREQFF
TRBV5-1	.	TRBD2	TRBJ2-1	TGCGCCAGCAGCCAAGGGACTAGCGGCCTCTCCTACAATGAGCAGTTCTTC	CASSQGTSGLSYNEQFF
TRBV7-2	few	.	TRBJ2-7	TGTGCCAGCAGGGTCGACAGGACCTTTAAAGGGGAGCAGTACTTC	CASRVDRTFKGEQYF
TRBV4-3	many	.	TRBJ2-4	TGCGCCAGCAGCCAAAGCTCGGGTCTAGCCAAAAACATTCAGTACTTC	CASSQSSGLAKNIQYF
TRBV6-1	.	.	TRBJ1-5	TGTGCCAGCAGTGAATTCGTAATGGACAGCTCCGATCAGCCCCAGCATTTT	CASSEFVMDSSDQPQHF
TRBV11-3	few	.	TRBJ2-5	TGTGCCAGCAGCTTAGGTGGGACAAGAGAGACCCAGTACTTC	CASSLGGTRETQYF
TRBV4-3	.	.	TRBJ2-3	TGCGCCAGCAGCCAAGGAGTCCGGACACCTCTGAGCACAGATACGCAGTATTTT	CASSQGVRTPLSTDTQYF
TRBV7-6	many	.	TRBJ1-3	TGTGCCAGCAGCTTAGTAGTAGGGACAAGCTCTGGAAACACCATATATTTT	CASSLVVGTSSGNTIYF
TRBV7-9	few	.	TRBJ2-5	TGTGCCAGCAGCGACATTCGGGGACAAGGGACCCAGTACTTC	CASSDIRGQGTQYF
TRBV19	.	TRBD1	TRBJ1-1	TGTGCCAGTAGTACTCGGGACAGTCGGACCACTGAAGCTTTCTTT	CASSTRDSRTTEAFF
TRBV7-6	few	.	TRBJ1-1	TGTGCCAGCAGCTCATGGGACTCTCGGAACACTGAAGCTTTCTTT	CASSSWDSRNTEAFF